Below are 14 T cell receptor beta chains sequenced from a single sample in a study of glioma-infiltrating T cells after dendritic cell vaccination. Time point described: after dendritic cell vaccination, including at tumor progression/relapse. Assay: immunoSEQ multiplex PCR; the TCRdb copy retains only in-frame clones and omits some. The sample has fewer than 95,000 clones, 85% seen once. The source was blood, collected after dendritic cell vaccination. These TCRs come from a human donor with glioblastoma.

V is TRBV4-3 and J is TRBJ2-5, with 9 bases lining up with TRBD2. Trimming took 0 bases from V and 2 from J; bases not matched to a gene: 7. The CDR3 is 17 amino acids. The V gene's germline CDR1 is LGHNA and CDR2 YSLEER. The CDR3 DNA sequence: TGCGCCAGCAGCCAAGATGTGCGCGGGGGGGGTCAAGAGACCCAGTACTTC. Protein: CASSQDVRGGGQETQYF.

J is TRBJ2-1 and V is TRBV6-5; 12 bases line up with TRBD2. The V segment lost 5 bases and the J segment 7 bases; nucleotides outside the gene matches: 3. The CDR3 runs 14 residues. Germline V gene sequence: CDR1 MNHEY, CDR2 SVGAGI. The CDR3, as DNA: TGTGCCAGCAGTGACGGGACTAGCGGGAATGAGCAGTTCTTC. It codes for CASSDGTSGNEQFF.

This chain's CDR3 is CASSRGSYEQYF. In DNA form, the CDR3 reads TGTGCCAGCAGCAGGGGGAGCTACGAGCAGTACTTC. The J gene is TRBJ2-5, the V gene TRBV2; 7 nucleotides agree with TRBD1. The J call is doubtful: the DNA matches TRBJ2-7 better. CDR3 length equals 12 residues. Germline V gene sequence: CDR1 SNHLY, CDR2 FYNNEI.

This rearrangement joins TRBV5-6 to TRBJ2-3, with D possibly TRBD2 on 7 matching bases. The CDR3 has 16 residues. Germline V gives CDR1 SGHDT, CDR2 YYEEEE. The germline V and J ends were trimmed by 4 bases and 1 base, with 16 bases remaining between them. The CDR3 reads CASSAPRGHGTDTQYF. In DNA form, the CDR3 reads TGTGCCAGCAGCGCACCGCGGGGGCATGGCACAGATACGCAGTATTTT.

The chain uses TRBV27 and TRBJ2-1; the D gene is possibly TRBD1 (5 bases). The germline gives CDR1 MNHEY, CDR2 SMNVEV (reference sequence). The CDR3 runs 15 residues. V lost 3 bases to trimming and J lost 7 bases, with 16 bases between them. In nucleotides, the CDR3 is TGTGCCAGCAGTTTGCGGCAAGGGGATAGTAATGAGCAGTTCTTC. Its translation is CASSLRQGDSNEQFF.

Here the CDR3 DNA reads TGTGCCAGCAGTCTAGCGGGGCTCTACAATGAGCAGTTCTTC. Its translation: CASSLAGLYNEQFF. The chain joins TRBV27 to TRBJ2-1, with 9 nucleotides matching TRBD2. V shed 5 bases, J shed 3 bases, and the junction held 2 bases outside the gene matches. CDR1 is MNHEY and CDR2 is SMNVEV in the germline V gene (reference sequence). This CDR3 is built from 14 residues.

This clone showed up just once. The V and J genes are TRBV30 and TRBJ1-2; tentatively, D is TRBD1 (5 bases). Germline V gene lookup returns CDR1 GTSNPN and CDR2 SVGIG (reference sequence). The V end was cut by 0 bases, the J end by 7 bases, with 21 bases between. The CDR3 is 16 amino acids. The CDR3 loop reads CAWSVLSLRVESGYTF. CDR3 sequence (DNA): TGTGCCTGGAGTGTACTAAGCCTCAGGGTCGAGAGTGGCTACACCTTC.

This chain uses TRBV4-1 with TRBJ2-7; a weak D match, TRBD1 (7 bases). The length of the CDR3 is 16 residues. Trimming cost V 1 base and J 2 bases, with 15 bases left between them. Germline V gene sequence: CDR1 MGHRA, CDR2 YSYEKL. DNA for the CDR3: TGCGCCAGCAGCCAAGGGAGGGGGCCAGGAACCTACGAGCAGTACTTC. Translation: CASSQGRGPGTYEQYF.

The genes are TRBV7-6 and TRBJ1-2; perhaps TRBD1 as D (5 bases). The V gene's germline CDR1 is SGHVS and CDR2 FNYEAQ. With 1 base removed from V and 8 bases from J, the gap between germline ends came to 11 bases. This CDR3 is 13 amino acids long. CDR3 sequence: CASSLEKGQGYTF. The CDR3 nucleotides read TGTGCCAGCAGCTTAGAAAAGGGGCAAGGCTACACCTTC.

V and J are TRBV28 and TRBJ1-1; D is possibly TRBD1 (6 bases). Germline CDR1 MDHEN, CDR2 SYDVKM. Trimming removed 6 bases at V and 3 bases at J, with 23 bases between. This CDR3 spans 17 amino acids. This chain's CDR3 is CASSDQGRTSVDTEAFF. The DNA for the CDR3 is TGTGCCAGCAGCGACCAGGGGCGTACGAGTGTGGACACTGAAGCTTTCTTT.

J is TRBJ2-5 and V is TRBV7-3; 7 bases fit TRBD1. This CDR3 has 14 amino acids. Germline trimming cut 10 bases from V and 6 bases from J; bases unmatched to any gene: 14. Germline CDR1 SGHTA, CDR2 FQGTGA. The CDR3 region has the DNA TGTGCCACCACTCCGGGACAGAGGCCGAAGACCCAGTACTTC. This encodes CATTPGQRPKTQYF.

This rearrangement joins TRBV6-1 to TRBJ1-2; D is unresolved. CDR3 length equals 13 residues. Trimming removed 4 bases at V and 4 bases at J, with 10 bases between. Germline V gene sequence: CDR1 MNHNS, CDR2 SASEGT. CDR3 DNA: TGTGCCAGCAGTGCCGGGAAGGCCTATGGCTACACCTTC. Its translation is CASSAGKAYGYTF.

The chain joins TRBV29-1 to TRBJ2-3; maybe TRBD2 (6 bases). Trimming left V 7 bases short and J 2 bases short, with 19 bases between. Germline V lookup: CDR1 SQVTM, CDR2 ANQGSEA. The CDR3 is 15 amino acids. This chain's CDR3 is CSAPSGGGLTDTQYF. DNA of the CDR3: TGCAGCGCTCCCTCTGGGGGAGGTCTCACAGATACGCAGTATTTT.

The chain is built from TRBV14 and TRBJ1-4; D is possibly TRBD1 (5 bases). The CDR3 has 17 residues. Germline-derived CDR1 and CDR2 are SGHDN and FVKESK. The V and J ends lost 3 bases and 5 bases respectively, with 19 bases between them. CDR3 sequence (DNA): TGTGCCAGCAGCCATGGGAACAGGTTTTCTTACAATGAAAAACTGTTTTTT. Translation gives CASSHGNRFSYNEKLFF.